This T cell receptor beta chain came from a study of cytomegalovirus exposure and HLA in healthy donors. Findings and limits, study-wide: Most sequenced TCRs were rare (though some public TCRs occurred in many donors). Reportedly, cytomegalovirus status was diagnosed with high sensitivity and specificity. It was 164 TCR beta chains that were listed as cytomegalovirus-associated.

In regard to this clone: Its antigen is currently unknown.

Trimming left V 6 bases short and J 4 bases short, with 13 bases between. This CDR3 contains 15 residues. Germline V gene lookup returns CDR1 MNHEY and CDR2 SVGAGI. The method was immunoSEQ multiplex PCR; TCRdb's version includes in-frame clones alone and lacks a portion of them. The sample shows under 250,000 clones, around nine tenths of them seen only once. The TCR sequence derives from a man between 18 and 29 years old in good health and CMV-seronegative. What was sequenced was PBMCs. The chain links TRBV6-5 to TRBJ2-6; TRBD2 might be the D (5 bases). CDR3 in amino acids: CASSPSREGANVLTF. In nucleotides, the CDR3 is TGTGCCAGCAGCCCCAGTCGGGAAGGGGCCAACGTCCTGACTTTC.